Listed below are T cell receptor beta chains from one sample, sequenced in a study of blood T cell repertoires in COVID-19. Method: immunoSEQ multiplex PCR; TCRdb's copy keeps in-frame clones and lacks some. The sample has about 210,000 clones, about 81% seen once. Material: PBMCs or T cells enriched from blood (not recorded which). These receptors were taken from a man aged 35 to 55 who had recovered from COVID-19. Each CDR3 is given with its conserved first and last residue. The D gene is left open where the match is weak. Not every row has a clone size; where given, it reads once, few, many or a size class.

abundance,j_gene,d_gene,v_gene,CDR3aa,CDR3nt
NA,TRBJ2-2,NA,TRBV3-1/TRBV3-2,CASSRSEVTGELFF,TGTGCCAGCAGCCGATCGGAGGTCACCGGGGAGCTGTTTTTT
NA,TRBJ1-2,NA,TRBV4-1,CASSQPRQGSVGYTF,TGCGCCAGCAGCCAACCCCGCCAGGGATCGGTTGGCTACACCTTC
NA,TRBJ2-3,TRBD1,TRBV15,CATSGRTGSRYF,TGTGCCACCAGCGGAAGGACAGGGTCGAGGTATTTT
NA,TRBJ2-1,NA,TRBV21-1,CASSPLTGGNEQFF,TGTGCCAGCAGCCCATTGACAGGGGGCAATGAGCAGTTCTTC
NA,TRBJ2-1,TRBD2,TRBV7-8,CASSLGGGAGEQFF,TGTGCCAGCAGCTTAGGCGGGGGGGCAGGTGAGCAGTTCTTC
NA,TRBJ2-7,NA,TRBV24-1,CAPGGHPHYEQYF,TGTGCCCCCGGGGGGCACCCGCACTACGAGCAGTACTTC
NA,TRBJ1-2,NA,TRBV28,CASRASYGQRGGYTF,TGTGCCAGCAGGGCCTCCTACGGACAGCGGGGTGGCTACACCTTC
NA,TRBJ1-6,NA,TRBV27,CASKRRANSPLHF,TGTGCCAGCAAGAGGAGGGCCAATTCACCCCTCCACTTT
NA,TRBJ1-2,NA,TRBV7-9,CASSLQDSLYGYTF,TGTGCCAGCAGCTTACAGGACAGTCTCTATGGCTACACCTTC
NA,TRBJ1-1,NA,TRBV9,CASSVATYTEAFF,TGTGCCAGCAGCGTAGCTACCTATACTGAAGCTTTCTTT
NA,TRBJ1-2,TRBD1,TRBV7-2,CASSLAHYGTGNLITF,TGTGCCAGCAGCTTAGCGCACTACGGGACAGGGAATCTGATCACCTTC
NA,TRBJ1-2,NA,TRBV6-5,CASRLSGDYGYTF,TGTGCCAGCAGGTTGTCAGGGGACTATGGCTACACCTTC
NA,TRBJ1-2,NA,TRBV11-3,CASSLTRHWQTF,TGTGCCAGCAGCCTAACACGACACTGGCAGACCTTC
NA,TRBJ2-3,TRBD1,TRBV24-1,CATSVPLGTGGTDTQYF,TGTGCCACCAGTGTCCCCCTCGGGACAGGGGGCACAGATACGCAGTATTTT
NA,TRBJ2-3,NA,TRBV10-3,CAISESSGSTDTQYF,TGTGCCATCAGTGAGTCAAGCGGCAGCACAGATACGCAGTATTTT
NA,TRBJ2-1,NA,TRBV11-2,CASSQDSRNEQFF,TGTGCCAGCAGCCAGGACTCCCGTAATGAGCAGTTCTTC
NA,TRBJ2-1,NA,TRBV19,CASSIAPARVSNNEQFF,TGTGCCAGTAGTATAGCCCCCGCCAGGGTATCCAACAATGAGCAGTTCTTC
NA,TRBJ1-2,NA,TRBV29-1,CSVERPERVGYTF,TGCAGCGTCGAGAGGCCCGAGAGAGTTGGCTACACCTTC
NA,TRBJ1-2,NA,TRBV2,CASSAEQILGGYTF,TGTGCCAGCAGTGCGGAGCAGATCCTTGGAGGCTACACCTTC
NA,TRBJ2-7,NA,TRBV27,CASNQGQGNHEQYF,TGTGCCAGCAACCAGGGGCAGGGAAACCACGAGCAGTACTTC
NA,TRBJ2-7,NA,TRBV18,CASSSEQENTYEQYF,TGTGCCAGCTCAAGCGAACAGGAAAATACCTACGAGCAGTACTTC
once,TRBJ2-7,TRBD2,TRBV10-1,CASSDSLTSGNSYEQYF,TGCGCCAGCAGTGACTCCCTGACTAGCGGCAATTCCTACGAGCAGTACTTC
NA,TRBJ1-2,NA,TRBV5-4,CASSATAYGYTF,TGTGCCAGCAGCGCGACAGCCTATGGCTACACCTTC
NA,TRBJ1-1,NA,TRBV5-4,CASSLGVARANTEAFF,TGTGCCAGCAGCTTGGGGGTAGCCAGGGCTAACACTGAAGCTTTCTTT
NA,TRBJ1-1,TRBD1,TRBV7-8,CASSLLQGRNTEAFF,TGTGCCAGCAGCCTACTACAGGGGAGGAACACTGAAGCTTTCTTT
NA,TRBJ1-1,TRBD1,TRBV11-1,CASSLAGGTEAFF,TGTGCCAGCAGCTTGGCAGGGGGCACTGAAGCTTTCTTT
NA,TRBJ1-5,NA,TRBV3-1/TRBV3-2,CASSQAKRQGLPQHF,TGTGCCAGCAGCCAAGCTAAACGGCAGGGGTTGCCCCAGCATTTT
once,TRBJ1-6,NA,TRBV19,CASSIDPWESRNSPLHF,TGTGCCAGTAGTATAGACCCGTGGGAGTCCCGGAATTCACCCCTCCACTTT
NA,TRBJ2-7,NA,TRBV7-2,CASSFNLGGEQYF,TGTGCCAGCAGCTTTAATCTAGGGGGCGAGCAGTACTTC
few,TRBJ1-5,NA,TRBV2,CASRIGEGNQPQHF,TGTGCCAGCAGAATCGGAGAGGGAAATCAGCCCCAGCATTTT
NA,TRBJ2-3,TRBD2,TRBV12-5,CASGLDRTSGGKYF,TGTGCTAGTGGTTTGGATCGGACTAGCGGGGGGAAGTATTTT
NA,TRBJ1-6,NA,TRBV9,CASSPTPKNSPLHF,TGTGCCAGCAGCCCGACACCGAAGAATTCACCCCTCCACTTT
NA,TRBJ1-3,NA,TRBV11-2,CASSPLVRTVGNTIYF,TGTGCCAGCAGTCCCTTGGTGCGTACAGTCGGAAACACCATATATTTT
NA,TRBJ1-1,NA,TRBV2,CASNLERTQGAFF,TGTGCCAGCAATCTCGAGCGCACCCAGGGAGCTTTCTTT
NA,TRBJ2-1,TRBD2,TRBV27,CASRRASGINEQFF,TGTGCCAGCAGGAGGGCTAGCGGAATCAATGAGCAGTTCTTC
NA,TRBJ1-4,NA,TRBV24-1,CATSDARDHATNEKLFF,TGTGCCACCAGTGATGCCCGGGATCATGCAACTAATGAAAAACTGTTTTTT
NA,TRBJ1-2,NA,TRBV5-1,CASSLGAGAGYTF,TGCGCCAGCAGCTTGGGGGCAGGGGCTGGCTACACCTTC
NA,TRBJ2-5,NA,TRBV6-5,CASGAEGAQETQYF,TGTGCCAGCGGGGCGGAGGGGGCTCAAGAGACCCAGTACTTC
NA,TRBJ2-7,NA,TRBV28,CASSSHDRTASYF,TGTGCCAGCAGTAGCCACGATCGGACAGCCTCCTACTTC
NA,TRBJ2-7,NA,TRBV3-1/TRBV3-2,CASSRTGTSYEQYF,TGTGCCAGCAGCCGCACAGGGACCTCCTACGAGCAGTACTTC
NA,TRBJ2-7,NA,TRBV12-3/TRBV12-4,CASGRAPEGEQYF,TGTGCCAGTGGGCGGGCACCGGAAGGGGAGCAGTACTTC
once,TRBJ2-7,NA,TRBV2,CASSRQSYEQYF,TGTGCCAGCAGTAGACAGTCCTACGAGCAGTACTTC
NA,TRBJ1-6,NA,TRBV24-1,CATSDFFCRTTPNSPLHF,TGTGCCACCAGTGATTTCTTTTGTCGAACAACACCTAATTCACCCCTCCACTTT
NA,TRBJ1-5,TRBD1,TRBV19,CASSSDRGGNQPQHF,TGTGCCAGTAGTAGTGACAGGGGAGGCAATCAGCCCCAGCATTTT
NA,TRBJ1-1,NA,TRBV6-5,CASGRDTEAFF,TGTGCCAGCGGGCGGGACACTGAAGCTTTCTTT
NA,TRBJ1-2,TRBD1,TRBV19,CASSTLQGTNYGYTF,TGTGCCAGTAGTACCCTACAGGGGACTAACTATGGCTACACCTTC
once,TRBJ1-6,NA,TRBV12-3/TRBV12-4,CASSLVGAQPLHF,TGTGCCAGCAGTTTAGTAGGGGCTCAACCCCTCCACTTT
NA,TRBJ2-2,NA,TRBV30,CAWSLTGTGELFF,TGTGCCTGGAGTCTAACGGGGACCGGGGAGCTGTTTTTT
NA,TRBJ2-1,NA,TRBV29-1,CSVGQEGNEQFF,TGCAGCGTTGGTCAAGAGGGTAATGAGCAGTTCTTC
few,TRBJ1-2,NA,TRBV6-5,CASSYATDYYGYTF,TGTGCCAGCAGTTACGCGACAGATTACTATGGCTACACCTTC
NA,TRBJ2-3,NA,TRBV28,CASSSLSRGDTQYF,TGTGCCAGCAGCTCCCTTTCAAGGGGGGATACGCAGTATTTT
NA,TRBJ1-1,NA,TRBV2,CASRPTGANTEAFF,TGTGCCAGCAGGCCAACAGGCGCGAACACTGAAGCTTTCTTT
few,TRBJ2-3,TRBD2,TRBV7-2,CASSLGTSGRRRGGTQYF,TGTGCCAGCAGCTTAGGGACTAGCGGGAGGAGAAGGGGTGGTACGCAGTATTTT
NA,TRBJ2-7,TRBD2,TRBV19,CASMTGTSGGYEQYF,TGTGCCAGTATGACGGGGACTAGCGGGGGATACGAGCAGTACTTC